The 18 T cell receptor beta chains in this list originate from one sample, sequenced in a study of T cells in Graves' hyperthyroidism and ophthalmopathy. Amplification targeted TCR beta CDR3 regions from RNA transcripts. First-round RT-PCR targeting the TCR CDR3 was performed with the HTBI primer set. TCRdb reanalysed the multiplex PCR reads using MiXCR and keeps one entry per CDR3 protein. This table has some 570,000 distinct CDR3 sequences, 12% to 15% appearing once. The sequencing sample was made of blood. These receptors all stem from a woman younger than 30 with Graves' ophthalmopathy.

This clonotype was seen a few times. The chain is built from TRBV7-9 and TRBJ2-3; 10 bases match TRBD1. The V gene's germline CDR1 is SEHNR and CDR2 FQNEAQ (reference sequence). Trimming cost V 5 bases and J 1 base; bases outside gene matches: 6. The CDR3 extends over 16 amino acids. The CDR3 nucleotides are TGTGCCAGCAGCATATGGGGGACAGGGGGCACAGATACGCAGTATTTT. It specifies CASSIWGTGGTDTQYF.

This clonotype was detected many times. The J gene is TRBJ1-4, the V gene TRBV18, with D maybe TRBD1 (6 bases). The CDR3 runs 14 residues. Germline CDR1 reads KGHSH; CDR2 reads LQKENI. The germline V and J ends were trimmed by 4 bases and 3 bases, with 9 bases remaining between them. The CDR3 spells CASSQQGSNEKLFF. The CDR3, as DNA: TGTGCCAGCTCACAACAGGGATCTAATGAAAAACTGTTTTTT.

This clonotype was recorded at least ten times. The gene calls are TRBV27 and TRBJ2-7; 14 bases align to TRBD2. Per germline, CDR1 MNHEY and CDR2 SMNVEV (reference sequence). The V and J ends lost 5 bases and 3 bases, in that order; junction bases with no gene match: 6. The CDR3 is 16 amino acids. The CDR3 region has the DNA TGTGCCAGCAGTCCCTCCGGGACTAGCGGGAGCTACGAGCAGTACTTC. It codes for CASSPSGTSGSYEQYF.

This clonotype was counted between two and nine times. The CDR3 loop is CASSPSPGRGSDNEQFF. CDR3 sequence (DNA): TGTGCCAGCAGCCCGTCGCCGGGCAGGGGGAGTGACAATGAGCAGTTCTTC. This chain joins TRBV13 and TRBJ2-1, with 7 bases lining up with TRBD1. The ends lost 5 bases at V and 5 bases at J; junction bases unmatched: 15. Germline values: CDR1 PRHDT, CDR2 FYEKMQ (reference sequence). This CDR3 spans 17 amino acids. The variable domain in full, completed from reference TRBV13 and TRBJ2-1, reads AAGVIQSPRHLIKEKRETATLKCYPIPRHDTVYWYQQGPGQDPQFLISFYEKMQSDKGSIPDRFSAQQFSDYHSELNMSSLELGDSALYFCASSPSPGRGSDNEQFFGPGTRLTVL.

This clonotype was recorded many times. The chain joins TRBV12-3 or TRBV12-4 to TRBJ2-2; D unresolved. The CDR3 extends over 13 amino acids. Trimming removed 4 bases from V and 4 bases from J, with 7 bases in between. The CDR3 is CASSSAITGELFF. The CDR3 DNA reads as TGTGCCAGCAGTTCGGCGATCACCGGGGAGCTGTTTTTT.

The chain couples TRBV20-1 to TRBJ1-4; D is possibly TRBD1 (5 bases). The germline gives CDR1 DFQATT, CDR2 SNEGSKA (reference sequence). This CDR3 region has 15 residues. V was trimmed by 0 bases and J by 3 bases, leaving 11 bases between them. The CDR3 DNA reads as TGCAGTGCTAGAGACCTCTCAGGGTCTAATGAAAAACTGTTTTTT. It encodes CSARDLSGSNEKLFF.

The CDR3 DNA reads TGTGCCAGCAGCCCTCACGCCGGGACAGGGGGTGAAAAACTGTTTTTT. Protein: CASSPHAGTGGEKLFF. The gene calls are TRBV28 and TRBJ1-4, with 11 bases matching TRBD1. CDR1 is MDHEN and CDR2 is SYDVKM in the germline V gene. V shed 6 bases, J shed 7 bases, and the junction held 10 bases outside the gene matches. The CDR3 is 16 amino acids. The full variable domain, completed using reference TRBV28 and TRBJ1-4, is DVKVTQSSRYLVKRTGEKVFLECVQDMDHENMFWYRQDPGLGLRLIYFSYDVKMKEKGDIPEGYSVSREKKERFSLILESASTNQTSMYLCASSPHAGTGGEKLFFGSGTQLSVL.

The CDR3 loop is CASSSIAGGRSEQYF. The CDR3 coding sequence is TGTGCCAGCAGCTCCATAGCGGGAGGGCGGAGCGAGCAGTACTTC. This chain links TRBV11-3 with TRBJ2-7; the match to TRBD2 covers 11 bases. The germline gives CDR1 SGHNT, CDR2 YENEEA. The CDR3 has 15 amino acids. The V gene end was trimmed by 4 bases and the J gene end by 6 bases; junction bases not matched to a gene: 8.

The table lists this clonotype with many counts. This sequence joins TRBV28 and TRBJ2-5; a weak D match, TRBD1 (6 bases). The germline V gene encodes CDR1 MDHEN and CDR2 SYDVKM. Trimming took 4 bases from V and 5 from J, leaving 14 bases between them. This CDR3 contains 14 residues. The DNA of the CDR3 is TGTGCCAGCAGTTCGGCACAGGGAGACGAGACCCAGTACTTC. This codes for CASSSAQGDETQYF.

This clonotype has ten or more counts. V and J are TRBV28 and TRBJ1-2; 11 bases are shared with TRBD1. Trimming at V came to 5 bases and at J to 5 bases, leaving 10 bases not matched to a gene. The CDR3 sequence is 16 residues long. The V gene's germline CDR1 is MDHEN and CDR2 SYDVKM. CDR3 protein: CASSLGGTGGKYGYTF. As DNA, the CDR3 is TGTGCCAGCAGTCTAGGGGGGACAGGGGGGAAATATGGCTACACCTTC.

This clonotype was recorded many times. The chain employs TRBV28 and TRBJ2-7, with 7 bases identical to TRBD1. V was pared by 7 bases and J by 1 base, with 4 bases of the junction left unmatched. The CDR3 is 13 residues long. Germline lookup yields CDR1 MDHEN and CDR2 SYDVKM. The chain's CDR3 is CASTDRESYEQYF. CDR3 sequence (DNA): TGTGCCAGCACCGACAGGGAGTCCTACGAGCAGTACTTC.

This clonotype was observed at least ten times. The V and J genes are TRBV27 and TRBJ1-1; perhaps TRBD1 as D (5 bases). V lost 7 bases and J lost 0, with 12 bases in between. The CDR3 is 14 amino acids. Germline V gene sequence: CDR1 MNHEY, CDR2 SMNVEV (reference sequence). The CDR3 DNA reads TGTGCCAGCACGGGGGTGGATCTGAACACTGAAGCTTTCTTT. Amino acids: CASTGVDLNTEAFF.

In its sample, this clonotype was seen a few times. This chain connects TRBV20-1 to TRBJ2-1; 7 bases are shared with TRBD2. This CDR3 has 17 residues. J gave up 0 bases and V 0 bases, and 8 bases lay outside the gene matches. Germline assignment: CDR1 DFQATT and CDR2 SNEGSKA (reference sequence). The CDR3 protein is CSARDVSGNSSYNEQFF. DNA for the CDR3: TGCAGTGCTAGAGATGTAAGCGGGAATAGCTCCTACAATGAGCAGTTCTTC.

The rearrangement links TRBV29-1 to TRBJ2-1, with 7 bases identical to TRBD1. CDR1 is SQVTM, CDR2 ANQGSEA, per germline. The CDR3 runs to 15 residues. Trimming took 3 bases from V and 10 from J; bases not matched to a gene: 15. The CDR3 nucleotides are TGCAGCGTTGAGAGTCGGGACAGCGGACAGTGGGAGCAGTTCTTC. Its protein is CSVESRDSGQWEQFF.

This clonotype was detected ten times or more. The chain combines TRBV28 with TRBJ2-1, with TRBD2 identical over 9 bases. V gave up 5 bases and J gave up 9 bases; unmatched junction bases: 11. Germline V CDR1 and CDR2: MDHEN, SYDVKM. There are 15 residues in the CDR3. This chain's CDR3 is CASSVMGLAGPEQFF. The CDR3 coding sequence is TGTGCCAGCAGTGTCATGGGGCTAGCGGGACCTGAGCAGTTCTTC.

This clonotype was detected many times. CDR3 bases: TGCAGTGCTACTAGCGGGAGTTTCTACAATGAGCAGTTCTTC. Protein: CSATSGSFYNEQFF. V usage is TRBV20-1 and J usage is TRBJ2-1; 10 bases are a match to TRBD2. Trimming took 4 bases from V and 3 from J; bases not matched to a gene: 3. The V gene's germline CDR1 is DFQATT and CDR2 SNEGSKA (reference sequence). This CDR3 is built from 14 residues.

The CDR3 spells CASSRWTGNMNTEAFF. The CDR3 DNA is TGTGCCAGCAGCCGTTGGACAGGGAACATGAACACTGAAGCTTTCTTT. The gene calls are TRBV3-1 and TRBJ1-1; TRBD1 agrees at 8 bases. In germline, CDR1 is LGHDT, CDR2 YNNKEL (reference sequence). The CDR3 covers 16 residues. Losses at the gene ends were 4 bases for V and 0 bases for J; bases not matched to a gene: 7.

This clonotype was seen ten or more times. The chain joins TRBV5-1 to TRBJ2-5; possibly TRBD1 for D (6 bases). Per the germline V gene, CDR1 is SGHRS and CDR2 is YFSETQ. The CDR3 sequence is 15 residues long. V lost 4 bases and J lost 0, with 13 bases in between. CDR3 in amino acids: CASSPDRPYQETQYF. The CDR3 DNA reads TGCGCCAGCAGCCCGGACAGACCGTACCAAGAGACCCAGTACTTC.